This T cell receptor (beta chain) appears in the sequencing data of a study of blood T cell repertoires in COVID-19. Methods used by the authors: Amplification with reference gene primers provided the estimates of nucleated cell counts. Profiled with immunoSEQ multiplex PCR; TCRdb holds only in-frame clones, not every one. The DNA was the basis for D and trimming; V, J and clone size are from that table. The data contain about 300,000 clones, around 89% of them singletons. CDR1 is SGHVS and CDR2 is FNYEAQ in the germline V gene. This CDR3 has 15 residues. Deletions cut 5 bases from V and 8 bases from J, with 19 bases between.

The receptor was derived from a man aged 35 to 55 with acute or convalescent COVID-19. Source material: peripheral blood. The chain carries TRBV7-6 and TRBJ2-1; maybe TRBD1 (7 bases). The CDR3 DNA reads TGTGCCAGCAGCCGCTCCTCCGACAGGGACTATGAGCAGTTCTTC. Translating gives CASSRSSDRDYEQFF.